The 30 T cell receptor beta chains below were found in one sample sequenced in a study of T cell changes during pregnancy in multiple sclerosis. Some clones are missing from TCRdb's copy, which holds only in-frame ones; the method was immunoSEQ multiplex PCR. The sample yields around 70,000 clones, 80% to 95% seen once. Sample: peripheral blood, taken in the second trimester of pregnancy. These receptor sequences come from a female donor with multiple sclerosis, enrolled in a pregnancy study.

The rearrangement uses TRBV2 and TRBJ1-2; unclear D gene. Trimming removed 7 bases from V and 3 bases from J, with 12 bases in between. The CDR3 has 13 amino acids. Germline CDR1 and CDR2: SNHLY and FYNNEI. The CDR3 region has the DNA TGTGCCAGCACAGTAAGCGACTACTATGGCTACACCTTC. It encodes CASTVSDYYGYTF.

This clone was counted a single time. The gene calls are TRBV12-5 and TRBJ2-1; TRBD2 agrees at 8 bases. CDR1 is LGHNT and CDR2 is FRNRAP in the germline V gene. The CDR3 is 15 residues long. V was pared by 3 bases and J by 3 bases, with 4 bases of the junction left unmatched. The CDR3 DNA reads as TGTGCTAGTGGTTTTAGCGGGGAGTTCTACAATGAGCAGTTCTTC. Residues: CASGFSGEFYNEQFF.

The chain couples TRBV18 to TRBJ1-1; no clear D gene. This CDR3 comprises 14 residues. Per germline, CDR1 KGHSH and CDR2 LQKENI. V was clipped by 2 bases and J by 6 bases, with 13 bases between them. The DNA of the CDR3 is TGTGCCAGCTCACCAGAGCAACTATTGGCTGAAGCTTTCTTT. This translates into CASSPEQLLAEAFF.

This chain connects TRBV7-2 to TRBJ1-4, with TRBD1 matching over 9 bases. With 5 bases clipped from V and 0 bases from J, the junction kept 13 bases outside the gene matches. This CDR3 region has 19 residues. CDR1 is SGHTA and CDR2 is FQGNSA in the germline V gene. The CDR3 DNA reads TGTGCCAGCAGCGATCGGACAGGGGCTCTCCTTTCAACTAATGAAAAACTGTTTTTT. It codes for CASSDRTGALLSTNEKLFF.

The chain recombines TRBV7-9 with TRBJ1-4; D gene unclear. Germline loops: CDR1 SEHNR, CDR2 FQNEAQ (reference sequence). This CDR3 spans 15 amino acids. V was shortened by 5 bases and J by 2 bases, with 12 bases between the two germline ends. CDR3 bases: TGTGCCAGCAGCACCCGCGGGTCGACTAATGAAAAACTGTTTTTT. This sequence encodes CASSTRGSTNEKLFF.

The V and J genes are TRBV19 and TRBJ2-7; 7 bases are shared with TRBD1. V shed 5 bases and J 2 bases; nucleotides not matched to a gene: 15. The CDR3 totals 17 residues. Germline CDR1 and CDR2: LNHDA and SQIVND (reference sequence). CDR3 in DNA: TGTGCCAGTAGTCCGGGGACAGTTCAGAGACCGACCTACGAGCAGTACTTC. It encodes CASSPGTVQRPTYEQYF.

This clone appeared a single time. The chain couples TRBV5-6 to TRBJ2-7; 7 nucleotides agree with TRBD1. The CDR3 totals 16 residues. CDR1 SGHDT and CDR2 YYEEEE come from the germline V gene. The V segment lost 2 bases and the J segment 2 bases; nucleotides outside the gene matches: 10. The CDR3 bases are TGTGCCAGCAGCTTCTCCGGGACAGTGAACGCCTACGAGCAGTACTTC. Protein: CASSFSGTVNAYEQYF.

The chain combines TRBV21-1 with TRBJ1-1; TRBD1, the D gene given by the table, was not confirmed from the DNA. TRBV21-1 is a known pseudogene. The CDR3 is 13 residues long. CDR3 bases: TGTGCCAGTCAGGGGCACCTGAACACTGAAGCTTTCTTT. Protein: CASQGHLNTEAFF.

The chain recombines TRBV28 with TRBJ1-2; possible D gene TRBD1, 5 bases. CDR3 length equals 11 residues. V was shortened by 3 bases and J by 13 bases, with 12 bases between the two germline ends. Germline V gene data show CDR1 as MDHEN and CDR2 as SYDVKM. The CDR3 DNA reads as TGTGCCAGCAGTTTCCGAACAGGTTTCACCTTC. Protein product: CASSFRTGFTF.

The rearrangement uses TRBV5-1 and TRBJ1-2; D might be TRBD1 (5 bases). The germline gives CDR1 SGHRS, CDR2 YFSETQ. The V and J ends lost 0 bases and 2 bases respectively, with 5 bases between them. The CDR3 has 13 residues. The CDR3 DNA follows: TGCGCCAGCAGCTTGGGACAGAACTATGGCTACACCTTC. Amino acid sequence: CASSLGQNYGYTF.

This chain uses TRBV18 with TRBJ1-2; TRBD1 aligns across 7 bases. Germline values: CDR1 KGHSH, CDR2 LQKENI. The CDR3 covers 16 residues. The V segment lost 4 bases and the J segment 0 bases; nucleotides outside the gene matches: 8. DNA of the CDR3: TGTGCCAGCTCACACAGGTTGGACAGGTCTAACTATGGCTACACCTTC. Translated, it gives CASSHRLDRSNYGYTF.

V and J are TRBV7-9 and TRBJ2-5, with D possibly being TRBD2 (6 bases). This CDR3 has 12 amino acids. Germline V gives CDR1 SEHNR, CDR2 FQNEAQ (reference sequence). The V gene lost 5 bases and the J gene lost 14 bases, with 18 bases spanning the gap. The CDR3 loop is CASSPNEAGPYF. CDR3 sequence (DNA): TGTGCCAGCAGCCCTAACGAGGCGGGACCATACTTC.

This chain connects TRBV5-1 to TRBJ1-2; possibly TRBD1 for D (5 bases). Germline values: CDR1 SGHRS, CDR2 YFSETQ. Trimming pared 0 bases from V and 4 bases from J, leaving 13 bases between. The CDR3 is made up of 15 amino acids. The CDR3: CASSLAAGQGYGYTF. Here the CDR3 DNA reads TGCGCCAGCAGCTTGGCGGCAGGCCAGGGCTATGGCTACACCTTC.

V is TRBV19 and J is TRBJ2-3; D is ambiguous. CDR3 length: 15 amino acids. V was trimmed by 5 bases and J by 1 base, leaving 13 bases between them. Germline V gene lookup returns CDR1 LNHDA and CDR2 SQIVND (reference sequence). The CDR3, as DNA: TGTGCCAGTAGTTCTAAAAATCGGGGCACAGATACGCAGTATTTT. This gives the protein CASSSKNRGTDTQYF. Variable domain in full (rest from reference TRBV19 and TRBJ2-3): DGGITQSPKYLFRKEGQNVTLSCEQNLNHDAMYWYRQDPGQGLRLIYYSQIVNDFQKGDIAEGYSVSREKKESFPLTVTSAQKNPTAFYLCASSSKNRGTDTQYFGPGTRLTVL.

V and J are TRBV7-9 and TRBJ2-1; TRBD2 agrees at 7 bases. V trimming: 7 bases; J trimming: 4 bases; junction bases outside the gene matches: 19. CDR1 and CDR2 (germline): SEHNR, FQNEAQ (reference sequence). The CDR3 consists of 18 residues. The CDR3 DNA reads TGTGCCAGCACCTTGGGCCGGGGGGTGGGGGAATTTTACAATGAGCAGTTCTTC. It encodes CASTLGRGVGEFYNEQFF.

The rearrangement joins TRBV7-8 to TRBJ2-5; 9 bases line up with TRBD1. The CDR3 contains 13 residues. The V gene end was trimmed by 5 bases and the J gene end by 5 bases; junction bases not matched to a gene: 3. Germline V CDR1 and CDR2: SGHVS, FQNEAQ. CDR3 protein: CASSGQGLETQYF. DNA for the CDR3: TGTGCCAGCAGCGGACAGGGGTTGGAGACCCAGTACTTC.

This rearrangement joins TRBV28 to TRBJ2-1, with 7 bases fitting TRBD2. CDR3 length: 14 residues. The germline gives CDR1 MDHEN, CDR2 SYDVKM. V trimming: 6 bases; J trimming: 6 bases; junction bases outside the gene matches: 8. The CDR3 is CASRPRDYTNEQFF. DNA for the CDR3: TGTGCCAGCAGACCCCGGGACTATACCAATGAGCAGTTCTTC.

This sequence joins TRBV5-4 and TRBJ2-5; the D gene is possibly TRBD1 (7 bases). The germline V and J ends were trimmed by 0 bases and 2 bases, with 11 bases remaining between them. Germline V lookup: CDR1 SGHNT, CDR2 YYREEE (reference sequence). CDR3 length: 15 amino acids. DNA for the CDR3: TGTGCCAGCAGCTTGGGGACAGGACTACAAGAGACCCAGTACTTC. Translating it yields CASSLGTGLQETQYF.

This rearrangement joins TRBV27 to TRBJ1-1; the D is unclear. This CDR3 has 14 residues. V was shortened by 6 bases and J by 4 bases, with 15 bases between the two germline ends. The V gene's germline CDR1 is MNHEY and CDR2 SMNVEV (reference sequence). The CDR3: CASRGRVGGTEAFF. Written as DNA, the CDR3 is TGTGCCAGCAGGGGCCGGGTTGGAGGCACTGAAGCTTTCTTT.

The DNA of the CDR3 is TGTGCCAGCAGTTCGCTTAGAGTCTCTGGAAACACCATATATTTT. Amino acid sequence: CASSSLRVSGNTIYF. The chain couples TRBV28 to TRBJ1-3; D uncertain. Germline-derived CDR1 and CDR2 are MDHEN and SYDVKM. V lost 4 bases, J lost 0 bases, and 10 bases lay in between. The CDR3 contains 15 residues.

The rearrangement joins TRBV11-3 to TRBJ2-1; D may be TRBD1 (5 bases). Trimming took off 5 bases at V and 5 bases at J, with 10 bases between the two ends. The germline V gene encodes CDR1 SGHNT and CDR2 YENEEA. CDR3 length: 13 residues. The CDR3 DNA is TGTGCCAGCAGCCAGGGAAAGGACAATGAGCAGTTCTTC. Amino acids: CASSQGKDNEQFF.

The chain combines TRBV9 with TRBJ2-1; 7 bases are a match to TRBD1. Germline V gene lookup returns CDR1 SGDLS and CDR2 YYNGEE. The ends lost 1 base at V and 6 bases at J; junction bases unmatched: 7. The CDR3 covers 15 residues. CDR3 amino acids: CASSVNIQGVNEQFF. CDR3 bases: TGTGCCAGCAGCGTAAATATCCAGGGGGTCAATGAGCAGTTCTTC. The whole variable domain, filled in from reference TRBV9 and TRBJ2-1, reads DSGVTQTPKHLITATGQRVTLRCSPRSGDLSVYWYQQSLDQGLQFLIQYYNGEERAKGNILERFSAQQFPDLHSELNLSSLELGDSALYFCASSVNIQGVNEQFFGPGTRLTVL.

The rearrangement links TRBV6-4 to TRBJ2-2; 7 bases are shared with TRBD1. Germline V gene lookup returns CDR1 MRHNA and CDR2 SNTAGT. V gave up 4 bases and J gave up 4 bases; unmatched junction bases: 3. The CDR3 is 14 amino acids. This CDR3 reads CASSARTGTGELFF. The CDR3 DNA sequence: TGTGCCAGCAGTGCGCGGACAGGCACCGGGGAGCTGTTTTTT.

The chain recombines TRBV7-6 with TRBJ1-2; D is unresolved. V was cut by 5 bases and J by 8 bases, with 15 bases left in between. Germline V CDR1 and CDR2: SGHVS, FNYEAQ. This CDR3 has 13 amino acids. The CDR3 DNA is TGTGCCAGCAGCCTGGAGGAGGGCGGAGGCTACACCTTC. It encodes CASSLEEGGGYTF.

The CDR3 nucleotides read TGTGCCACCTCACTGATTAACTATGGCTACACCTTC. It yields the protein CATSLINYGYTF. The V gene is TRBV15, the J gene TRBJ1-2; D unresolved. The germline V and J ends were trimmed by 8 bases and 1 base, with 8 bases remaining between them. The CDR3 sequence is 12 residues long. Germline CDR1 is LNHNV and CDR2 is YYDKDF (reference sequence). Full variable domain (outside the CDR3, taken from reference TRBV15 and TRBJ1-2): DAMVIQNPRYQVTQFGKPVTLSCSQTLNHNVMYWYQQKSSQAPKLLFHYYDKDFNNEADTPDNFQSRRPNTSFCFLDIRSPGLGDTAMYLCATSLINYGYTFGSGTRLTVV.

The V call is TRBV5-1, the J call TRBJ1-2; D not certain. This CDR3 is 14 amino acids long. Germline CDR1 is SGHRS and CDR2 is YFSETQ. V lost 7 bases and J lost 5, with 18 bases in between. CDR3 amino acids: CASGLGTRNYGYTF. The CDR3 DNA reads TGCGCCAGCGGTCTAGGTACCCGTAATTATGGCTACACCTTC.

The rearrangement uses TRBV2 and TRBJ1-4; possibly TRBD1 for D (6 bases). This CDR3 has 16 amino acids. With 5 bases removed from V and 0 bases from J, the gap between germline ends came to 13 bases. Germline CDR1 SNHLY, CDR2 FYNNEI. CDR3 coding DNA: TGTGCCAGCAGTCCTACGGCAGGGGCAACTAATGAAAAACTGTTTTTT. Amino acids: CASSPTAGATNEKLFF.

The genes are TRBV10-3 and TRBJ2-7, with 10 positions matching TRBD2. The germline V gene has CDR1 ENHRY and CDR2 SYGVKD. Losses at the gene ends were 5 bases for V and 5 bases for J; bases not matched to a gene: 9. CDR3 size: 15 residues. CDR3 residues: CAISYSSGSAHEQYF. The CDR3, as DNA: TGTGCCATCAGTTACTCTAGCGGGAGCGCCCACGAGCAGTACTTC.

The DNA for the CDR3 is TGTGCCAGCAGCTTAGCGGTCCAAGAGACCCAGTACTTC. Its protein product is CASSLAVQETQYF. V and J are TRBV11-2 and TRBJ2-5; D gene uncertain. The V end lost 1 base, the J end lost 1 base, and 4 bases lay between the germline ends. The CDR3 has 13 residues. The germline CDR1 and CDR2 sequences are SGHAT and FQNNGV.

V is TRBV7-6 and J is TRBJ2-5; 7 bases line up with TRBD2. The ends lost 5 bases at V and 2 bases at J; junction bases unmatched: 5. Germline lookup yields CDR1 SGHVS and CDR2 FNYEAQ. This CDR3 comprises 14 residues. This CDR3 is CASSIRTRQETQYF. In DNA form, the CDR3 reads TGTGCCAGCAGCATACGGACTAGGCAAGAGACCCAGTACTTC.